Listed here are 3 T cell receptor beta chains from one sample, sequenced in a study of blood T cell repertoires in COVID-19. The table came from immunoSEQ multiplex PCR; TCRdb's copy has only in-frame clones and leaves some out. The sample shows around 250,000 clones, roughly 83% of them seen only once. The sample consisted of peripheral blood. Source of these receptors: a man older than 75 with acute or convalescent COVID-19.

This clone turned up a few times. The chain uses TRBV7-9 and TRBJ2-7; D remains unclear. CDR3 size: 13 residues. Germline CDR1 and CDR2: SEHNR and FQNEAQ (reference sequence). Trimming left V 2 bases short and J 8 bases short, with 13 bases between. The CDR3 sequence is CASSLTLAGQQYF. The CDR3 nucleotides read TGTGCCAGCAGCTTAACCCTGGCAGGCCAGCAGTACTTC.

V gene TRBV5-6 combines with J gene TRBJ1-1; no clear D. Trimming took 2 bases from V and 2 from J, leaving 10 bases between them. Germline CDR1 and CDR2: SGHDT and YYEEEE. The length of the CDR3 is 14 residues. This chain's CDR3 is CASSLGGPNTEAFF. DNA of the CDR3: TGTGCCAGCAGCTTAGGAGGGCCCAACACTGAAGCTTTCTTT.

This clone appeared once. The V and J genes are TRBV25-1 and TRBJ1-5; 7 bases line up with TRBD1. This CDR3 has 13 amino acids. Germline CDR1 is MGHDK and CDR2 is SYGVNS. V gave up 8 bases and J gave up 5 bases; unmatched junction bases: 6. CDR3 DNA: TGTGCCAGCCGCGGCGACAGGGATCAGCCCCAGCATTTT. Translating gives CASRGDRDQPQHF.